The 19 T cell receptor beta chains below were found in one sample sequenced in a study of cytotoxic CD8 clonotypes in ibrutinib-treated CLL. Profiling relied on immunoSEQ multiplex PCR, and the TCRdb table lists in-frame clones only, not all of them. The sample holds more than 110,000 clones, more than 75% seen once. The specimen was PBMCs, collected after 36 months of ibrutinib treatment. The receptors shown here come from a human donor with chronic lymphocytic leukemia.

CDR3 sequence (DNA): TGCGCCAGCAGCTTGGTGCGGGGCAGCTCCTACAATGAGCAGTTCTTC. As protein: CASSLVRGSSYNEQFF. The rearrangement links TRBV5-1 to TRBJ2-1; weak D call: TRBD2 (6 bases). Germline CDR1 SGHRS, CDR2 YFSETQ. The germline V and J ends were trimmed by 0 bases and 0 bases, with 10 bases remaining between them. This CDR3 is 16 amino acids long.

The gene calls are TRBV29-1 and TRBJ2-7; D gene unclear. Germline lookup yields CDR1 SQVTM and CDR2 ANQGSEA. Trimming cost V 2 bases and J 2 bases, with 7 bases left between them. The CDR3 length is 12 residues. The CDR3 protein is CSVETGAYEQYF. Written as DNA, the CDR3 is TGCAGCGTTGAAACGGGCGCCTACGAGCAGTACTTC.

This chain uses TRBV30 with TRBJ2-1, with 14 bases identical to TRBD2. Germline V gene data show CDR1 as GTSNPN and CDR2 as SVGIG (reference sequence). This CDR3 contains 17 residues. Trimming at V came to 0 bases and at J to 8 bases, leaving 9 bases not matched to a gene. CDR3 sequence reads: CAWSVKWGLAGEYEQFF. CDR3 nucleotide sequence: TGTGCCTGGAGTGTAAAGTGGGGACTAGCGGGAGAGTATGAGCAGTTCTTC.

The V call is TRBV15, the J call TRBJ2-1; 7 nucleotides agree with TRBD2. Trimming cost V 2 bases and J 0 bases; bases outside gene matches: 7. Germline CDR1 LNHNV, CDR2 YYDKDF (reference sequence). The CDR3 is made up of 17 amino acids. The CDR3 loop is CATSRKLGGSSYNEQFF. In nucleotides, the CDR3 is TGTGCCACCAGCAGAAAACTGGGGGGGAGCTCCTACAATGAGCAGTTCTTC.

This chain joins TRBV28 and TRBJ2-1; 14 nucleotides line up with TRBD2. The germline CDR1 and CDR2 sequences are MDHEN and SYDVKM. The CDR3 is 17 amino acids. V shed 10 bases, J shed 1 base, and the junction held 9 bases outside the gene matches. The CDR3 DNA is TGTGCCACCAAGACTAGCGGGGGGGCTTTATCCTACAATGAGCAGTTCTTC. Translation: CATKTSGGALSYNEQFF.

J is TRBJ1-3 and V is TRBV6-5; D uncertain. Germline V gene lookup returns CDR1 MNHEY and CDR2 SVGAGI. V was shortened by 5 bases and J by 4 bases, with 9 bases between the two germline ends. CDR3 length equals 13 residues. CDR3 bases: TGTGCCAGCAGTGAGGTCAAGGGAAACACCATATATTTT. Protein product: CASSEVKGNTIYF.

The chain joins TRBV29-1 to TRBJ2-3, with D perhaps TRBD2 (7 bases). Per germline, CDR1 SQVTM and CDR2 ANQGSEA. CDR3 length: 16 residues. Trimming took 4 bases from V and 4 from J, leaving 21 bases between them. The CDR3 is CSVVKRGGRGSDTQYF. For the CDR3, the DNA is TGCAGCGTTGTGAAAAGGGGGGGAAGGGGCTCAGATACGCAGTATTTT.

The chain's CDR3 is CASSPRTGGDNEQFF. CDR3 coding DNA: TGTGCCAGCAGCCCACGGACAGGGGGGGACAATGAGCAGTTCTTC. The chain combines TRBV4-2 with TRBJ2-1; the match to TRBD1 covers 10 bases. The CDR3 length is 15 residues. CDR1 and CDR2 (germline): LGHNA, YNFKEQ. V shed 4 bases, J shed 5 bases, and the junction held 5 bases outside the gene matches.

The gene calls are TRBV29-1 and TRBJ2-1; D is possibly TRBD1 (6 bases). Deletions cut 8 bases from V and 4 bases from J, with 15 bases between. There are 13 residues in the CDR3. The germline V gene has CDR1 SQVTM and CDR2 ANQGSEA. CDR3 DNA: TGCAGCCAGGGACAAGCCCTATACAATGAGCAGTTCTTC. Translated, it gives CSQGQALYNEQFF.

The V gene is TRBV7-8, the J gene TRBJ2-3, with TRBD2 identical over 10 bases. The J segment lost 4 bases and the V segment lost 2 bases, leaving 6 bases of the junction unmatched. Per germline, CDR1 SGHVS and CDR2 FQNEAQ. The length of the CDR3 is 16 residues. The CDR3 region is CASSLWLAGESDTQYF. The DNA for the CDR3 is TGTGCCAGCAGCTTATGGCTAGCGGGGGAGTCAGATACGCAGTATTTT. The variable domain in full, completed from reference TRBV7-8 and TRBJ2-3, reads GAGVSQSPRYKVAKRGQDVALRCDPISGHVSLFWYQQALGQGPEFLTYFQNEAQLDKSGLPSDRFFAERPEGSVSTLKIQRTQQEDSAVYLCASSLWLAGESDTQYFGPGTRLTVL.

The rearrangement uses TRBV19 and TRBJ1-1; TRBD1 agrees at 8 bases. V was pared by 9 bases and J by 5 bases, with 8 bases of the junction left unmatched. CDR3 length equals 13 residues. The V gene's germline CDR1 is LNHDA and CDR2 SQIVND (reference sequence). The CDR3 DNA reads as TGTGCCAGCGCACAGGGGGAGTGGACTGAAGCTTTCTTT. As protein: CASAQGEWTEAFF.

V and J are TRBV4-2 and TRBJ2-1; D call uncertain. The CDR3 contains 15 residues. The V and J ends lost 4 bases and 0 bases respectively, with 10 bases between them. The V gene's germline CDR1 is LGHNA and CDR2 YNFKEQ. The CDR3 sequence: CASSPSGPSYNEQFF. The CDR3 nucleotides are TGTGCCAGCAGCCCGTCTGGCCCCTCCTACAATGAGCAGTTCTTC.

V usage is TRBV13 and J usage is TRBJ2-3; 10 bases align to TRBD2. Trimming took 0 bases from V and 4 from J; bases not matched to a gene: 13. The CDR3 sequence is 19 residues long. The germline V gene encodes CDR1 PRHDT and CDR2 FYEKMQ (reference sequence). The CDR3 spells CASSLGLAGVTARSDTQYF. The DNA of the CDR3 is TGTGCCAGCAGCTTAGGGCTAGCGGGAGTCACGGCAAGATCAGATACGCAGTATTTT.

The chain recombines TRBV29-1 with TRBJ2-5; D is unclear. V shed 3 bases and J shed 7 bases, with 12 bases lying between them. The CDR3 runs 12 residues. CDR1 and CDR2 (germline): SQVTM, ANQGSEA. In DNA form, the CDR3 reads TGCAGCGTTGATAAGGGTATGGGGACCCAGTACTTC. Encoded protein: CSVDKGMGTQYF. Combining the CDR3 with reference TRBV29-1 and TRBJ2-5 gives the whole variable domain SAVISQKPSRDICQRGTSLTIQCQVDSQVTMMFWYRQQPGQSLTLIATANQGSEATYESGFVIDKFPISRPNLTFSTLTVSNMSPEDSSIYLCSVDKGMGTQYFGPGTRLLVL.

CDR3 region: CASSIGRKNTEAFF. The CDR3 DNA is TGTGCCAGTAGTATCGGCAGAAAGAACACTGAAGCTTTCTTT. The chain combines TRBV19 with TRBJ1-1; D is unclear. This CDR3 has 14 amino acids. Per the germline V gene, CDR1 is LNHDA and CDR2 is SQIVND (reference sequence). Trimming cost V 3 bases and J 1 base, with 9 bases left between them. The full variable domain, in which reference TRBV19 and TRBJ1-1 provide the parts outside the CDR3, is DGGITQSPKYLFRKEGQNVTLSCEQNLNHDAMYWYRQDPGQGLRLIYYSQIVNDFQKGDIAEGYSVSREKKESFPLTVTSAQKNPTAFYLCASSIGRKNTEAFFGQGTRLTVV.

DNA of the CDR3: TGCGCCAGCAGCCAAGTACCCGTCTCTGGAAACACCATATATTTT. It codes for CASSQVPVSGNTIYF. V is TRBV4-1 and J is TRBJ1-3; D gene uncertain. The CDR3 extends over 15 amino acids. Trimming took 1 base from V and 0 from J, leaving 7 bases between them. Germline V gene sequence: CDR1 MGHRA, CDR2 YSYEKL.

V usage is TRBV5-1 and J usage is TRBJ1-4; TRBD1 is a possible D gene (5 bases). The germline gives CDR1 SGHRS, CDR2 YFSETQ. This CDR3 contains 16 residues. Trimming shortened V by 7 bases and J by 6 bases, and 22 bases separated the two germline ends. The CDR3 sequence: CASRAGRFAGDEKLFF. The CDR3 coding sequence is TGCGCCAGCCGGGCAGGGCGGTTTGCTGGGGATGAAAAACTGTTTTTT.

V is TRBV19 and J is TRBJ1-2; a possible D gene is TRBD1 (6 bases). V was clipped by 4 bases and J by 2 bases, with 14 bases between them. Germline lookup yields CDR1 LNHDA and CDR2 SQIVND (reference sequence). The CDR3 sequence is 15 residues long. This CDR3 is CASSTYRERNYGYTF. CDR3 coding DNA: TGTGCCAGTAGTACGTACAGGGAGAGGAACTATGGCTACACCTTC.

This chain connects TRBV29-1 to TRBJ1-2; a weak D match, TRBD1 (5 bases). Trimming cost V 5 bases and J 2 bases, with 12 bases left between them. The CDR3 covers 13 residues. Germline V CDR1 and CDR2: SQVTM, ANQGSEA. The CDR3 loop reads CSVRVEGNYGYTF. The DNA for the CDR3 is TGCAGCGTTCGGGTCGAGGGGAACTATGGCTACACCTTC.